The 29 T cell receptor beta chains presented below share a single source sample, sequenced in a study of blood T cell repertoires in COVID-19. Assay: immunoSEQ multiplex PCR; the TCRdb copy retains only in-frame clones and omits some. Of tens of thousands of clones in the sample, approximately 85% were seen once. The sample taken for sequencing was peripheral blood. These receptors came from a human donor in a cohort sampled during active COVID-19.

This chain's CDR3 is CASSLVDRGQETQYF. CDR3 in DNA: TGTGCCAGCAGCTTGGTAGACAGGGGACAAGAGACCCAGTACTTC. V usage is TRBV5-5 and J usage is TRBJ2-5, with 8 nucleotides matching TRBD1. The V segment lost 0 bases and the J segment 2 bases; nucleotides outside the gene matches: 3. Germline CDR1 and CDR2: SGHKS and YYEKEE (reference sequence). The CDR3 is 15 amino acids.

The CDR3: CASSSPGTGGTEAFF. The CDR3 nucleotides are TGTGCCAGCAGCTCACCGGGGACAGGAGGCACTGAAGCTTTCTTT. The chain joins TRBV5-4 to TRBJ1-1; 8 bases agree with TRBD1. The CDR3 consists of 15 residues. After removal of 3 bases from V and 4 bases from J, the junction contained 8 bases not matched to a gene. In germline, CDR1 is SGHNT, CDR2 YYREEE (reference sequence).

The gene calls are TRBV27 and TRBJ2-7; D is unresolved. Germline values: CDR1 MNHEY, CDR2 SMNVEV (reference sequence). This CDR3 region has 15 residues. V was shortened by 2 bases and J by 5 bases, with 16 bases between the two germline ends. Here the CDR3 reads CASSLTTLRSHEQYF. The CDR3 coding sequence is TGTGCCAGCAGTTTAACCACGTTAAGGAGCCACGAGCAGTACTTC.

CDR3 nucleotides: TGTGCCAGCAGCTCAGGGGTAAACACTGAAGCTTTCTTT. This encodes CASSSGVNTEAFF. The chain has TRBV7-2 and TRBJ1-1, with D perhaps matching TRBD1 (6 bases). Looked up from germline, CDR1 is SGHTA and CDR2 is FQGNSA. The CDR3 sequence is 13 residues long. Between the trimmed V and J ends, which lost 4 bases and 2 bases, there was a span of 8 bases.

This rearrangement joins TRBV7-2 to TRBJ2-7; a weak D match, TRBD1 (5 bases). This CDR3 spans 14 amino acids. Per germline, CDR1 SGHTA and CDR2 FQGNSA. V lost 1 base and J lost 2, with 9 bases in between. The CDR3 loop reads CASSLEGLTYEQYF. Written as DNA, the CDR3 is TGTGCCAGCAGCTTAGAGGGGTTAACCTACGAGCAGTACTTC.

The genes are TRBV19 and TRBJ1-1; possible D gene TRBD1, 5 bases. The CDR3 extends over 15 amino acids. Looked up from germline, CDR1 is LNHDA and CDR2 is SQIVND (reference sequence). The V and J ends lost 7 bases and 1 base respectively, with 16 bases between them. The CDR3 reads CASTRLAGRNTEAFF. In DNA, the CDR3 is TGTGCCAGTACTCGGCTGGCAGGGCGGAACACTGAAGCTTTCTTT.

The genes are TRBV7-8 and TRBJ2-1, with 9 bases fitting TRBD2. Germline loops: CDR1 SGHVS, CDR2 FQNEAQ. The CDR3 covers 16 residues. The trim removed 3 bases at V and 9 bases at J, leaving 12 bases unmatched. CDR3 coding DNA: TGTGCCAGCAGCTTCTCGTCTGGCGGGGGGGCCGCTGAGCAGTTCTTC. Its translation is CASSFSSGGGAAEQFF.

This clone came up once. This rearrangement joins TRBV18 to TRBJ2-3, with D possibly matching TRBD2 (5 bases). Germline lookup yields CDR1 KGHSH and CDR2 LQKENI. V was trimmed by 1 base and J by 1 base, leaving 9 bases between them. This CDR3 has 15 amino acids. CDR3 sequence: CASSPRTGGTDTQYF. The CDR3 nucleotides read TGTGCCAGCTCACCACGTACCGGGGGCACAGATACGCAGTATTTT. The whole variable domain, filled in from reference TRBV18 and TRBJ2-3, reads NAGVMQNPRHLVRRRGQEARLRCSPMKGHSHVYWYRQLPEEGLKFMVYLQKENIIDESGMPKERFSAEFPKEGPSILRIQQVVRGDSAAYFCASSPRTGGTDTQYFGPGTRLTVL.

This chain uses TRBV28 with TRBJ1-2; 12 bases map to TRBD1. The germline gives CDR1 MDHEN, CDR2 SYDVKM. Trimming cost V 5 bases and J 0 bases; bases outside gene matches: 10. The CDR3 is made up of 18 amino acids. This chain's CDR3 is CASSAPGTGGPSNYGYTF. The CDR3 DNA reads TGTGCCAGCAGTGCGCCTGGGACAGGGGGCCCCTCTAACTATGGCTACACCTTC.

The chain has TRBV9 and TRBJ2-1, with 10 bases lining up with TRBD2. The germline V gene encodes CDR1 SGDLS and CDR2 YYNGEE. The ends lost 7 bases at V and 9 bases at J; junction bases unmatched: 13. This CDR3 spans 15 amino acids. The CDR3 region is CASGEGASGSSEQFF. The CDR3 nucleotides are TGTGCCAGCGGGGAGGGTGCTAGCGGGAGTAGTGAGCAGTTCTTC.

The J gene is TRBJ1-2, the V gene TRBV15; tentatively, D is TRBD1 (5 bases). CDR3 length: 16 amino acids. Trimming removed 0 bases from V and 8 bases from J, with 19 bases in between. The germline V gene has CDR1 LNHNV and CDR2 YYDKDF (reference sequence). The CDR3 is CATSRDLRGSSEGYTF. CDR3 coding DNA: TGTGCCACCAGCAGAGATTTAAGGGGAAGTTCAGAGGGCTACACCTTC.

J is TRBJ2-5 and V is TRBV6-5; D is undetermined. Germline values: CDR1 MNHEY, CDR2 SVGAGI. Deletions cut 2 bases from V and 0 bases from J, with 10 bases between. The CDR3 consists of 15 residues. The CDR3 loop is CASSYPCQYQETQYF. CDR3 nucleotide sequence: TGTGCCAGCAGTTACCCGTGCCAGTACCAAGAGACCCAGTACTTC.

This chain joins TRBV27 and TRBJ2-7, with 11 bases aligning to TRBD2. CDR3 size: 16 residues. Trimming at V came to 4 bases and at J to 3 bases, leaving 8 bases not matched to a gene. Per germline, CDR1 MNHEY and CDR2 SMNVEV (reference sequence). CDR3 in amino acids: CASSSGTSGGDYEQYF. CDR3 nucleotides: TGTGCCAGCAGTTCGGGGACTAGCGGAGGGGACTACGAGCAGTACTTC.

V and J are TRBV5-4 and TRBJ2-7; possible D gene TRBD2, 6 bases. In germline, CDR1 is SGHNT, CDR2 YYREEE (reference sequence). The CDR3 totals 14 residues. V lost 0 bases to trimming and J lost 3 bases, with 10 bases between them. Here the CDR3 DNA reads TGTGCCAGCAGCTTGGATGGTAGCGGCTACGAGCAGTACTTC. Amino acids: CASSLDGSGYEQYF.

In DNA, the CDR3 is TGTGCCAGTAGTACGGGGGAAGCCTACAATGAGCAGTTCTTC. Protein: CASSTGEAYNEQFF. The V call is TRBV19, the J call TRBJ2-1, with D possibly TRBD2 on 6 matching bases. Trimming stripped 4 bases from V and 2 bases from J, with 9 bases between. CDR1 and CDR2 from the germline V gene are LNHDA and SQIVND (reference sequence). The CDR3 runs to 14 residues.

This chain connects TRBV5-6 to TRBJ1-1; TRBD1 is a possible D gene (5 bases). The CDR3 loop spans 15 amino acids. V lost 1 base and J lost 3, with 13 bases in between. Per the germline V gene, CDR1 is SGHDT and CDR2 is YYEEEE. CDR3 in DNA: TGTGCCAGCAGCTTGTTGTCGGAGGGGTACACTGAAGCTTTCTTT. Translating gives CASSLLSEGYTEAFF.

The chain has TRBV5-4 and TRBJ2-2; 8 bases agree with TRBD1. Germline CDR1 and CDR2: SGHNT and YYREEE (reference sequence). This CDR3 spans 14 amino acids. V was pared by 4 bases and J by 5 bases, with 4 bases of the junction left unmatched. CDR3 residues: CASSRQGRTGELFF. For the CDR3, the DNA is TGTGCCAGCAGCCGACAGGGGCGAACCGGGGAGCTGTTTTTT.

The rearrangement links TRBV28 to TRBJ1-6, with a weak D call TRBD1 (6 bases). The CDR3 has 18 residues. Germline V gives CDR1 MDHEN, CDR2 SYDVKM. Trimming took off 7 bases at V and 1 base at J, with 20 bases between the two ends. This chain's CDR3 is CASTLWAGDKSYNSPLHF. The CDR3 DNA follows: TGTGCCAGCACCCTGTGGGCAGGGGATAAATCCTATAATTCACCCCTCCACTTT.

CDR3 protein: CAWSLGVGSPLHF. The DNA for the CDR3 is TGTGCCTGGAGTTTAGGGGTTGGTTCACCCCTCCACTTT. The chain carries TRBV30 and TRBJ1-6; D possibly corresponds to TRBD1 (5 bases). Between the trimmed V and J ends, which lost 2 bases and 9 bases, there was a span of 11 bases. Germline lookup yields CDR1 GTSNPN and CDR2 SVGIG (reference sequence). This CDR3 spans 13 amino acids.

The V gene is TRBV28, the J gene TRBJ2-3, with D perhaps matching TRBD2 (6 bases). CDR3 length: 15 amino acids. The V gene lost 4 bases and the J gene lost 0 bases, with 11 bases spanning the gap. Germline V gene sequence: CDR1 MDHEN, CDR2 SYDVKM. As DNA, the CDR3 is TGTGCCAGCAGTTCCGGGGACTTTAGCACAGATACGCAGTATTTT. Its protein product is CASSSGDFSTDTQYF.

The V gene is TRBV9, the J gene TRBJ1-2; 9 bases are a match to TRBD1. V lost 0 bases and J lost 4; bases outside the gene matches: 4. Germline assignment: CDR1 SGDLS and CDR2 YYNGEE. The CDR3 spans 15 residues. In DNA form, the CDR3 reads TGTGCCAGCAGCGTAGGAGGGACAGGGACCTATGGCTACACCTTC. Its translation: CASSVGGTGTYGYTF.

The CDR3, as DNA: TGTGCCAGCAGCGTAGCAGGGACTAGCGGGTCCAGCACAGATACGCAGTATTTT. It encodes CASSVAGTSGSSTDTQYF. The gene calls are TRBV9 and TRBJ2-3, with 12 bases matching TRBD2. The CDR3 runs 18 residues. Germline CDR1 reads SGDLS; CDR2 reads YYNGEE. Trimming took 0 bases from V and 0 from J; bases not matched to a gene: 5.

The chain is built from TRBV3-1 (or the pseudogene TRBV3-2) and TRBJ1-5; TRBD1 matches at 10 bases. CDR3 length equals 18 residues. From germline, CDR1 is LGHDT and CDR2 YNNKEL (reference sequence). The V and J ends lost 5 bases and 5 bases, in that order; junction bases with no gene match: 15. CDR3 nucleotide sequence: TGTGCCAGCAGCAATTACCAAGCGGGACAGGGGTTCCATCAGCCCCAGCATTTT. This sequence encodes CASSNYQAGQGFHQPQHF.

This chain links TRBV10-3 with TRBJ2-5; perhaps TRBD2 as D (6 bases). This CDR3 has 13 residues. Germline V gives CDR1 ENHRY, CDR2 SYGVKD. The V end lost 5 bases, the J end lost 1 base, and 8 bases lay between the germline ends. Here the CDR3 reads CAISPGLQETQYF. For the CDR3, the DNA is TGTGCCATCAGTCCGGGACTCCAAGAGACCCAGTACTTC.

The chain uses TRBV12-5 and TRBJ2-1, with 10 nucleotides matching TRBD2. CDR1 is LGHNT and CDR2 is FRNRAP in the germline V gene. The CDR3 is 16 residues long. Unmatched junction bases numbered 4, after V lost 1 base and J lost 4 bases. The CDR3 is CASGLGTSGDYNEQFF. CDR3 nucleotide sequence: TGTGCTAGTGGTTTGGGGACTAGCGGAGATTACAATGAGCAGTTCTTC.

The genes are TRBV5-1 and TRBJ1-2; D is possibly TRBD1 (6 bases). The CDR3 runs to 14 residues. The germline gives CDR1 SGHRS, CDR2 YFSETQ. The ends were cut back, 4 bases at V and 4 bases at J, with 14 bases in the middle. This CDR3 is CASSAQGQGYGYTF. CDR3 nucleotide sequence: TGCGCCAGCAGCGCCCAGGGGCAGGGCTATGGCTACACCTTC.

The chain joins TRBV4-3 to TRBJ1-4; no firm D call. Between the trimmed V and J ends, which lost 1 base and 8 bases, there was a span of 11 bases. Germline lookup yields CDR1 LGHNA and CDR2 YSLEER. This CDR3 region has 14 residues. The CDR3 loop reads CASSQGPGGEKLFF. As DNA, the CDR3 is TGCGCCAGCAGCCAAGGCCCCGGAGGGGAAAAACTGTTTTTT.

The chain has TRBV30 and TRBJ2-2; TRBD1 matches at 8 bases. V lost 3 bases to trimming and J lost 3 bases; unmatched junction nucleotides: 9. The CDR3 totals 16 residues. Germline V gene lookup returns CDR1 GTSNPN and CDR2 SVGIG (reference sequence). In nucleotides, the CDR3 is TGTGCCTGGAGGAAGACAGGGGCCACGGACACCGGGGAGCTGTTTTTT. Its translation: CAWRKTGATDTGELFF.

The chain employs TRBV5-6 and TRBJ2-1, with D perhaps matching TRBD2 (5 bases). The germline CDR1 and CDR2 sequences are SGHDT and YYEEEE. The CDR3 runs 13 residues. V was pared by 5 bases and J by 4 bases, with 10 bases between. CDR3 coding DNA: TGTGCCAGCAGTTATCGGGAATACAATGAGCAGTTCTTC. It codes for CASSYREYNEQFF.